This is a list of T cell receptor beta chains from one sample in a study of cytomegalovirus exposure and HLA in healthy donors. Generated by immunoSEQ multiplex PCR, the TCRdb table keeps only in-frame clones and is missing some. The table lists about 89,000 clones, around 74% of them singletons. The material sequenced was PBMCs. These receptors all come from a man aged 30 to 45 in good health and CMV-seropositive. Each CDR3 is given with its conserved first and last residue. A D gene is named only where the DNA matches it firmly. Clone size is given for some rows only: seen once, a few or many times, or a class if the clone is expanded.

NA,TRBD1,TRBJ2-1,TRBV5-4,CASSQRQGYYNEQFF,TGTGCCAGCAGCCAAAGACAGGGGTACTACAATGAGCAGTTCTTC
NA,TRBD2,TRBJ2-5,TRBV4-2,CASSQSRGASQETQYF,TGTGCCAGCAGCCAATCGCGGGGGGCCAGCCAAGAGACCCAGTACTTC
few,TRBD1,TRBJ1-2,TRBV6-6,CASSPTPDRVGGYTF,TGTGCCAGCAGCCCTACTCCTGACAGGGTGGGTGGCTACACCTTC
NA,NA,TRBJ1-4,TRBV28,CASSLGSFFGEKLFF,TGTGCCAGCAGTTTGGGCTCCTTCTTTGGTGAAAAACTGTTTTTT
NA,TRBD1,TRBJ1-5,TRBV6-1,CASSEAVAGGNQPQHF,TGTGCCAGCAGTGAAGCGGTGGCAGGGGGGAATCAGCCCCAGCATTTT
NA,NA,TRBJ2-4,TRBV7-9,CASSPQGYRNIQYF,TGTGCCAGCAGCCCTCAGGGTTATCGGAACATTCAGTACTTC
NA,TRBD2,TRBJ2-5,TRBV5-1,CASSRRTSGQETQYF,TGCGCCAGCAGCCGCCGGACTAGCGGGCAAGAGACCCAGTACTTC
NA,TRBD2,TRBJ2-5,TRBV27,CASSLKFPTSGAPRVQETQYF,TGTGCCAGCAGTTTAAAATTCCCGACTAGCGGGGCCCCAAGGGTCCAAGAGACCCAGTACTTC
NA,NA,TRBJ2-7,TRBV7-8,CASSLGHLYEQYF,TGTGCCAGCAGCTTAGGGCACCTGTACGAGCAGTACTTC
few,NA,TRBJ1-6,TRBV14,CASSQVSGSPLHF,TGTGCCAGCAGCCAAGTCTCGGGTTCACCCCTCCACTTT
few,TRBD2,TRBJ2-7,TRBV6-5,CASRSGGVFYEQYF,TGTGCCAGCAGAAGCGGGGGGGTCTTCTACGAGCAGTACTTC
NA,NA,TRBJ1-2,TRBV7-2,CASSSYEGGDGYTF,TGTGCCAGCAGCTCATACGAGGGGGGGGATGGCTACACCTTC
NA,NA,TRBJ2-5,TRBV7-9,CAGSGGYETQYF,TGTGCCGGAAGTGGAGGGTACGAGACCCAGTACTTC
NA,NA,TRBJ1-3,TRBV5-1,CASSLQVSGNTIYF,TGCGCCAGCAGCCTTCAGGTCTCTGGAAACACCATATATTTT
NA,TRBD1,TRBJ1-4,TRBV5-5,CASSLAGQIYEKLFF,TGTGCCAGCAGCTTGGCGGGACAGATATATGAAAAACTGTTTTTT
NA,NA,TRBJ1-4,TRBV5-6,CASSSLPRDEKLFF,TGTGCCAGCAGCTCTCTTCCCAGGGATGAAAAACTGTTTTTT
NA,NA,TRBJ2-7,TRBV7-2,CASSDVDRTYEQYF,TGTGCCAGCAGCGACGTTGACAGGACCTACGAGCAGTACTTC
NA,NA,TRBJ2-2,TRBV11-3,CASSPTPRVTGELFF,TGTGCCAGCAGCCCAACCCCCCGAGTCACCGGGGAGCTGTTTTTT
NA,NA,TRBJ2-7,TRBV6-5,CASIHTDSYEQYF,TGTGCCAGCATACACACCGACTCCTACGAGCAGTACTTC
NA,NA,TRBJ2-1,TRBV7-3,CASSLNSLYNEQFF,TGTGCCAGCAGCTTAAATTCACTCTACAATGAGCAGTTCTTC
few,NA,TRBJ1-4,TRBV2,CASSEHFATNEKLFF,TGTGCCAGCAGTGAACACTTCGCAACTAATGAAAAACTGTTTTTT
NA,TRBD2,TRBJ2-5,TRBV29-1,CSVEVGRGAGLETQYF,TGCAGCGTTGAAGTAGGGCGGGGGGCCGGCCTTGAGACCCAGTACTTC
NA,NA,TRBJ2-7,TRBV5-6,CASSLYTYEQYF,TGTGCCAGCAGCTTATACACCTACGAGCAGTACTTC
NA,TRBD1,TRBJ1-1,TRBV2,CASSTGTAKKNAFF,TGTGCCAGCAGCACCGGGACAGCGAAAAAAAATGCTTTCTTT
few,NA,TRBJ1-5,TRBV6-1,CASSYDFNQPQHF,TGTGCCAGCAGCTACGATTTCAATCAGCCCCAGCATTTT
few,TRBD2,TRBJ2-7,TRBV4-3,CASSQDRDYTYEQYF,TGCGCCAGCAGCCAAGACCGGGACTACACCTACGAGCAGTACTTC
few,NA,TRBJ2-2,TRBV2,CASRGETGFGELFF,TGTGCCAGCCGAGGGGAAACAGGGTTCGGGGAGCTGTTTTTT
NA,TRBD1,TRBJ1-3,TRBV2,CASSAWDSDISGNTIYF,TGTGCCAGCAGTGCCTGGGACAGCGACATCTCTGGAAACACCATATATTTT
once,TRBD2,TRBJ2-5,TRBV29-1,CSVESSAAGELESQYF,TGCAGCGTTGAAAGTTCAGCAGCGGGGGAGTTGGAATCCCAGTACTTC
NA,TRBD1,TRBJ1-6,TRBV5-6,CASRKRGGPSPLHF,TGTGCCAGCAGGAAAAGAGGGGGCCCTTCACCCCTCCACTTT
NA,NA,TRBJ1-6,TRBV7-6,CASSLVPETGGGSPLHF,TGTGCCAGCAGCTTAGTGCCAGAAACGGGAGGTGGTTCACCCCTCCACTTT
NA,TRBD2,TRBJ2-3,TRBV5-1,CASRGWGLVTDTQYF,TGCGCCAGCAGGGGGTGGGGACTAGTCACAGATACGCAGTATTTT
NA,TRBD1,TRBJ2-3,TRBV2,CASPLRDRGADTQYF,TGTGCCAGCCCTCTCCGGGACAGGGGCGCAGATACGCAGTATTTT
NA,NA,TRBJ1-5,TRBV18,CASSPASGLGNQPQHF,TGTGCCAGCTCACCAGCCTCAGGATTGGGCAATCAGCCCCAGCATTTT
NA,TRBD1,TRBJ2-7,TRBV7-9,CSSSSSGTGTPIHYEQYF,TGTTCCAGCAGCTCCTCCGGGACAGGGACACCCATTCACTACGAGCAGTACTTC
few,TRBD2,TRBJ2-7,TRBV5-4,CASSNGLATYEQYF,TGTGCCAGCAGCAACGGACTAGCCACCTACGAGCAGTACTTC
NA,TRBD2,TRBJ2-3,TRBV5-1,CASSLVGTITDTQYF,TGCGCCAGCAGCTTGGTAGGGACTATCACAGATACGCAGTATTTT
NA,NA,TRBJ1-3,TRBV7-9,CASSSYAVSGNTIYF,TGTGCCAGCAGCTCGTACGCGGTATCTGGAAACACCATATATTTT
NA,TRBD1,TRBJ2-7,TRBV5-1,CASSITPGGGVYEQYF,TGCGCCAGCAGCATTACTCCAGGGGGCGGCGTCTACGAGCAGTACTTC
NA,TRBD1,TRBJ2-5,TRBV5-5,CASSTPPRGQETQYF,TGTGCCAGCAGCACCCCGCCCAGGGGGCAAGAGACCCAGTACTTC
few,NA,TRBJ2-5,TRBV30,CACTGTGVVETQYF,TGTGCCTGCACCGGGACGGGGGTCGTAGAGACCCAGTACTTC
NA,NA,TRBJ2-3,TRBV4-1,CASGQDTLAAWSQYF,TGCGCCAGCGGCCAAGATACCCTGGCCGCTTGGTCGCAGTATTTT
few,NA,TRBJ1-1,TRBV5-1,CASSPGSMNTEAFF,TGCGCCAGCAGCCCGGGGTCGATGAACACTGAAGCTTTCTTT
NA,NA,TRBJ2-5,TRBV6-5,CASSYSSRTGQETQYF,TGTGCCAGCAGTTACTCCTCCAGGACTGGTCAAGAGACCCAGTACTTC
once,TRBD1,TRBJ1-4,TRBV7-9,CASSPSVGGINEKLFF,TGTGCCAGCAGCCCCAGTGTAGGGGGCATAAATGAAAAACTGTTTTTT
NA,TRBD1,TRBJ2-7,TRBV5-1,CASSLGQGFLEQYF,TGCGCCAGCAGCTTGGGACAGGGGTTTCTCGAGCAGTACTTC
NA,TRBD1,TRBJ2-2,TRBV29-1,CSADVGQGVTGELFF,TGCAGCGCTGACGTGGGACAGGGCGTCACCGGGGAGCTGTTTTTT
NA,NA,TRBJ1-5,TRBV5-5,CASSLAVTSNQPQHF,TGTGCCAGCAGCTTGGCGGTAACCAGCAATCAGCCCCAGCATTTT
once,TRBD2,TRBJ2-3,TRBV4-3,CASSQGLAGALADTQYF,TGCGCCAGCAGCCAAGGGCTAGCGGGGGCCCTGGCAGATACGCAGTATTTT
few,TRBD1,TRBJ1-3,TRBV5-5,CASSRVQGSSGNTIYF,TGTGCCAGCTCCCGGGTACAGGGGAGCTCTGGAAACACCATATATTTT
NA,NA,TRBJ1-3,TRBV19,CASSPVPATGSGNTIYF,TGTGCCAGTAGCCCCGTCCCCGCCACAGGCTCTGGAAACACCATATATTTT
NA,TRBD2,TRBJ2-2,TRBV6-6,CASSSRTSRYTGELFF,TGTGCCAGCAGTTCCCGGACTAGCCGGTACACCGGGGAGCTGTTTTTT
NA,TRBD1,TRBJ2-1,TRBV5-5,CASSLGPNRGLYNEQFF,TGTGCCAGCAGCTTGGGCCCCAACAGGGGCCTCTACAATGAGCAGTTCTTC
NA,TRBD1,TRBJ2-5,TRBV6-4,CASSDFPRGQGPSGTQYF,TGTGCCAGCAGTGACTTCCCGCGGGGACAGGGGCCTAGCGGGACCCAGTACTTC
NA,TRBD1,TRBJ1-1,TRBV13,CAGTTGGTEAFF,TGTGCCGGCACGACAGGGGGCACTGAAGCTTTCTTT
NA,NA,TRBJ1-4,TRBV5-1,CASQPRYGATNEKLFF,TGCGCCAGTCAGCCCCGGTACGGGGCAACTAATGAAAAACTGTTTTTT
NA,NA,TRBJ2-3,TRBV5-6,CASSSGPRESTDTQYF,TGTGCCAGCAGCTCGGGACCCCGGGAGAGCACAGATACGCAGTATTTT
NA,NA,TRBJ1-1,TRBV4-2,CASSQVPGRAGNTEAFF,TGTGCCAGCAGCCAAGTGCCGGGTAGGGCGGGGAACACTGAAGCTTTCTTT
few,TRBD1,TRBJ1-5,TRBV2,CASSGTGGNQPQHF,TGTGCCAGCTCCGGGACAGGGGGCAATCAGCCCCAGCATTTT